This T cell receptor beta chain was obtained from a study of somatic mutations in cytotoxic T cells in rheumatoid arthritis. This clone was detected a few times. J lost 4 bases, V lost 7 bases, and 12 bases had no gene match. Germline values: CDR1 SGHNT, CDR2 YYREEE (reference sequence). The CDR3 loop spans 15 amino acids. Assay used: immunoSEQ multiplex PCR; TCRdb lists only in-frame clones, some missing. The sample has fewer than 20,000 clones; roughly four fifths are singletons. J is TRBJ1-2 and V is TRBV5-4; 8 bases line up with TRBD1. The clonotype comes from a woman in her fifties or sixties with rheumatoid arthritis. Sequencing input: CD8+ T cells sorted from blood. For the CDR3, the DNA is TGTGCCAGCGGCCAGATCAGGGGGCAAAGCTATGGCTACACCTTC. Protein: CASGQIRGQSYGYTF.